This T cell receptor (beta chain) was observed in a study of neurological immune-mediated disorders. This clonotype was found many times. PBMCs stored at -80 C, numbering 2 million, were the origin of the unsorted libraries. TCRdb used MiXCR to reprocess the 5' RACE reads, holding one entry per CDR3 protein. The sample yields tens of thousands of distinct CDR3 sequences, around 4% seen once. CDR3 length: 15 residues. Trimming removed 3 bases at V and 4 bases at J, with 13 bases between. Germline CDR1 is SGHTA and CDR2 is FQGNSA. Sequencing was carried out using PBMCs. The clonotype originates from a man aged 25 to 40 with multiple sclerosis. V usage is TRBV7-2 and J usage is TRBJ2-4; D call uncertain. The CDR3 is CASSLLEVRKNIQYF. In DNA, the CDR3 is TGTGCCAGCAGCTTGTTAGAAGTTCGGAAAAACATTCAGTACTTC.